This T cell receptor (beta chain) originates from a study of early stage breast cancer tumors. In the case of this clone: The antigen is unknown.

Regarding the study as a whole: Unsorted bulk genomic DNA sequencing lacked pairing and functional marker data.

Assay used: immunoSEQ multiplex PCR; TCRdb lists only in-frame clones, some missing. The data show 25,000 to 35,000 clones, over 70% seen once. The V and J ends lost 2 bases and 1 base respectively, with 15 bases between them. The CDR3 runs 16 residues. Germline loops: CDR1 SGHRS, CDR2 YFSETQ. The chain joins TRBV5-1 to TRBJ1-1, with D perhaps matching TRBD1 (5 bases). The sequence was obtained from a person between 35 and 49 years old with breast cancer. The specimen was blood. The CDR3 here is CASSLNPGTSNTEAFF. As DNA, the CDR3 is TGCGCCAGCAGCTTAAATCCCGGGACTTCGAACACTGAAGCTTTCTTT.